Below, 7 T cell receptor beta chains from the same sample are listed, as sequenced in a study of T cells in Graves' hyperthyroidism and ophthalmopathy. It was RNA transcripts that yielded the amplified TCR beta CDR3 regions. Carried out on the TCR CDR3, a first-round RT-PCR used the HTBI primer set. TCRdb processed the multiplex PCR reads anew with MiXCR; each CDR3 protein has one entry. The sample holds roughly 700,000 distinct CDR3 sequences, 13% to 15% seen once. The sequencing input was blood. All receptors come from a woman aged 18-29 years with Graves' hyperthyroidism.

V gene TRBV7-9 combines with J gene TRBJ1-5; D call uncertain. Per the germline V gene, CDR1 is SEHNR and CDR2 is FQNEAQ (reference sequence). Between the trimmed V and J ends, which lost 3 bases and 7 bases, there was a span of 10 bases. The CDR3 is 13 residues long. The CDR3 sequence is CASSFDIGQPQHF. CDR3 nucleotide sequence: TGTGCCAGCAGCTTTGATATAGGGCAGCCCCAGCATTTT.

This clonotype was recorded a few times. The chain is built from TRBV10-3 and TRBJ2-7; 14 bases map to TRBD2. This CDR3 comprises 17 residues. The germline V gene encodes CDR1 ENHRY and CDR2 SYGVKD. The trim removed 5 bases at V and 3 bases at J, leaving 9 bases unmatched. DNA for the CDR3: TGTGCCATCAGTTCAACCGGACTAGCGGGAGGCAACTACGAGCAGTACTTC. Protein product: CAISSTGLAGGNYEQYF.

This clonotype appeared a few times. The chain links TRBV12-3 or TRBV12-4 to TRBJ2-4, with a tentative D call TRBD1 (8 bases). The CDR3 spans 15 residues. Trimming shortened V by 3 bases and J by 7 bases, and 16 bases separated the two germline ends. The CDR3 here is CASSFHEQGGNIQYF. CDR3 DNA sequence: TGTGCCAGCAGTTTTCATGAACAGGGGGGGAACATTCAGTACTTC.

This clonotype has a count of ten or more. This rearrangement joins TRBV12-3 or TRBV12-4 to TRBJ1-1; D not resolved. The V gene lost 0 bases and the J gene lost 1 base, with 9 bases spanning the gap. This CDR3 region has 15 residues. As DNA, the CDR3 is TGTGCCAGCAGTTTAGCGAGTTACACGAACACTGAAGCTTTCTTT. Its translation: CASSLASYTNTEAFF.

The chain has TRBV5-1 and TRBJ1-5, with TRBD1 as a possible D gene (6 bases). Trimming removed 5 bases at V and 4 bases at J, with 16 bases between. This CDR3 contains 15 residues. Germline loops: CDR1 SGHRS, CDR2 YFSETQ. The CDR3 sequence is CASRFRRTDNQPQHF. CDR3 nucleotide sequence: TGCGCCAGCAGGTTCCGTCGGACAGATAATCAGCCCCAGCATTTT.

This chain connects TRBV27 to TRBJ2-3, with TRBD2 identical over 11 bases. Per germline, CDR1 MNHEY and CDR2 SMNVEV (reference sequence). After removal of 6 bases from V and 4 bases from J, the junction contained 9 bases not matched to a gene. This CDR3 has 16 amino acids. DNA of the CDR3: TGTGCCAGCAGCCTTATGCAGGGACTAGCGGCAGATACGCAGTATTTT. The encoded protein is CASSLMQGLAADTQYF.

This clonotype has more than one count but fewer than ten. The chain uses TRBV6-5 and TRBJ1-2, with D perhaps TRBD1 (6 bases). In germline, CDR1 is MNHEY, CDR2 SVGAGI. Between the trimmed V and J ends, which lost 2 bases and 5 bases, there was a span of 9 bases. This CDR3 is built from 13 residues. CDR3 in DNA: TGTGCCAGCAGTTACACAGGGAAGTATGGCTACACCTTC. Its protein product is CASSYTGKYGYTF.